This T cell receptor beta chain was captured in a study of blood T cell repertoires in COVID-19. The sample holds one count of this clone. The CDR3 has 16 residues. In germline, CDR1 is SGHRS, CDR2 YFSETQ. The V and J ends lost 4 bases and 9 bases, in that order; junction bases with no gene match: 12. As processed by the authors: Amplifying reference gene primers gave estimates of nucleated cell counts. The repertoire was sequenced with immunoSEQ multiplex PCR; TCRdb's copy has only in-frame clones and lacks some. Clone size and the V and J calls come from that table; the DNA yielded D and trimming. The data hold hundreds of thousands of clones, with approximately 86% observed a single time.

This clonotype originated in a middle-aged woman with acute COVID-19. The chain links TRBV5-1 to TRBJ2-1; TRBD1 agrees at 11 bases. Sequencing was done on a sample of PBMCs or T cells enriched from blood (not recorded which). The CDR3 coding sequence is TGCGCCAGCAGCGGAGGACAGGGGGCGCGAAATATTGAGCAGTTCTTC. Its protein product is CASSGGQGARNIEQFF.